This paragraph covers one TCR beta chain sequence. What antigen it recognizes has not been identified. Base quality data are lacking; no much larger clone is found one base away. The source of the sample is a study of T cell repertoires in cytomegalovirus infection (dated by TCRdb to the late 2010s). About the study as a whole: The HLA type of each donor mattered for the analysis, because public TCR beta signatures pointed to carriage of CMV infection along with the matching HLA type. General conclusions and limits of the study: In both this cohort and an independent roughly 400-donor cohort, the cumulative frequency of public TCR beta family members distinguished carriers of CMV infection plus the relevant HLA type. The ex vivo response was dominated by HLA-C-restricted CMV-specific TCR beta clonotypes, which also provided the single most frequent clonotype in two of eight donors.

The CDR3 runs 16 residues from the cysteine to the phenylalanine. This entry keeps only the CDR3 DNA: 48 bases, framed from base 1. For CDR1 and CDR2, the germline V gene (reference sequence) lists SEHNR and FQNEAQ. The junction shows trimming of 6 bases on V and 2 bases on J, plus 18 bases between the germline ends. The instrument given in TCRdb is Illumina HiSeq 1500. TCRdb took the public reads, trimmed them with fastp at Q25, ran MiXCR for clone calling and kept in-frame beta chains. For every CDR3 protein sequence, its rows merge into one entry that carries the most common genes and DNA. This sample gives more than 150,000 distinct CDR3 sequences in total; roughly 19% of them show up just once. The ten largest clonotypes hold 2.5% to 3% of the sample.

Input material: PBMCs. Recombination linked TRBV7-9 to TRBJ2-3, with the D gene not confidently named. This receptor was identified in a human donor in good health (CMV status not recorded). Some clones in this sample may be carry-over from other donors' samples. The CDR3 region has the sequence CASRFTAGPLTDTQYF. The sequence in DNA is TGTGCCAGCAGATTTACCGCTGGACCCCTCACAGATACGCAGTATTTT.